Below are 26 T cell receptor beta chains sequenced from a single sample in a study of human thymus T cells. Clones were read by immunoSEQ multiplex PCR, and TCRdb kept only the in-frame ones, dropping some. The table records under 70,000 clones, approximately 95% of them present only once. The sequencing sample was made of blood. The receptor source for this set is a boy younger than two with a congenital heart defect but otherwise immunologically healthy.

This CDR3 is CASGWAWSSARTAFF. DNA of the CDR3: TGTGCCAGCGGGTGGGCGTGGTCATCGGCGCGGACGGCTTTCTTT. The chain links TRBV25-1 to TRBJ1-1; D remains unclear. The ends were cut back, 8 bases at V and 11 bases at J, with 27 bases in the middle. The germline V gene has CDR1 MGHDK and CDR2 SYGVNS. The CDR3 length is 15 residues.

The gene calls are TRBV6-6 and TRBJ1-6, with 9 bases that match TRBD1. The germline V gene encodes CDR1 MNHNY and CDR2 SVGAGI (reference sequence). V shed 8 bases and J 7 bases; nucleotides not matched to a gene: 3. The CDR3 runs 13 residues. CDR3 amino acids: CASGTGLNSPLHF. CDR3 in DNA: TGTGCCAGCGGGACAGGGCTGAATTCACCCCTCCACTTT.

The rearrangement joins TRBV6-6 to TRBJ1-2, with a possible D match to TRBD1 (5 bases). The CDR3 has 14 residues. The germline V gene has CDR1 MNHNY and CDR2 SVGAGI (reference sequence). The V end lost 2 bases, the J end lost 1 base, and 8 bases lay between the germline ends. The CDR3 is CASSYPGINYGYTF. CDR3 nucleotides: TGTGCCAGCAGTTACCCAGGGATTAACTATGGCTACACCTTC.

J is TRBJ2-7 and V is TRBV2; D may be TRBD1 (5 bases). With 3 bases removed from V and 2 bases from J, the gap between germline ends came to 5 bases. CDR1 and CDR2 (germline): SNHLY, FYNNEI. The CDR3 consists of 12 residues. The CDR3 region is CASSEDTYEQYF. The CDR3 nucleotides are TGTGCCAGCAGTGAGGACACCTACGAGCAGTACTTC.

A single count supports this clone. The chain uses TRBV6-4 and TRBJ1-1; a possible D gene is TRBD1 (6 bases). Germline CDR1 and CDR2: MRHNA and SNTAGT. V shed 6 bases and J shed 4 bases, with 12 bases lying between them. There are 13 residues in the CDR3. The chain's CDR3 is CASSYREGTEAFF. The DNA of the CDR3 is TGTGCCAGCAGCTACAGGGAGGGCACTGAAGCTTTCTTT.

The chain recombines TRBV11-3 with TRBJ2-3; D is perhaps TRBD1 (6 bases). Trimming took off 0 bases at V and 6 bases at J, with 10 bases between the two ends. The germline CDR1 and CDR2 sequences are SGHNT and YENEEA. The CDR3 consists of 14 residues. CDR3 amino acids: CASSLDPRGDTQYF. In DNA form, the CDR3 reads TGTGCCAGCAGCTTAGATCCGAGGGGGGATACGCAGTATTTT. The full variable domain, rest sourced from reference TRBV11-3 and TRBJ2-3, is EAGVVQSPRYKIIEKKQPVAFWCNPISGHNTLYWYLQNLGQGPELLIRYENEEAVDDSQLPKDRFSAERLKGVDSTLKIQPAELGDSAVYLCASSLDPRGDTQYFGPGTRLTVL.

The chain employs TRBV2 and TRBJ1-1; a possible D gene is TRBD1 (6 bases). The CDR3 has 13 residues. Trimming took 6 bases from V and 1 from J, leaving 9 bases between them. The V gene's germline CDR1 is SNHLY and CDR2 FYNNEI. CDR3 amino acids: CASSGQKNTEAFF. The CDR3 DNA reads as TGTGCCAGCAGCGGACAGAAGAACACTGAAGCTTTCTTT.

The J gene is TRBJ2-1, the V gene TRBV6-6; TRBD1 matches 7 bases. V shed 6 bases, J shed 3 bases, and the junction held 5 bases outside the gene matches. This CDR3 has 14 residues. CDR1 and CDR2 (germline): MNHNY, SVGAGI (reference sequence). CDR3 protein: CASRLRDSYNEQFF. The CDR3 nucleotides read TGTGCCAGCAGGCTCCGGGACAGCTACAATGAGCAGTTCTTC.

The count of this clone is one. The CDR3 region is CAISDRRSYEQYF. The CDR3, as DNA: TGTGCCATCAGTGATAGGCGATCCTACGAGCAGTACTTC. V usage is TRBV10-3 and J usage is TRBJ2-7; no reliable D call. Germline V lookup: CDR1 ENHRY, CDR2 SYGVKD. The CDR3 is 13 residues long. Trimming left V 3 bases short and J 1 base short, with 7 bases between.

This clone was seen just once. This rearrangement joins TRBV7-8 to TRBJ1-1; no clear D. The CDR3 is made up of 14 amino acids. Germline CDR1 and CDR2: SGHVS and FQNEAQ. V lost 1 base, J lost 1 base, and 7 bases lay in between. CDR3 residues: CASSLGWPNTEAFF. DNA of the CDR3: TGTGCCAGCAGCTTAGGTTGGCCGAACACTGAAGCTTTCTTT.

This rearrangement joins TRBV5-5 to TRBJ2-7; a possible D gene is TRBD1 (6 bases). CDR3 length: 13 residues. The V gene's germline CDR1 is SGHKS and CDR2 YYEKEE (reference sequence). Trimming took 1 base from V and 3 from J, leaving 8 bases between them. CDR3 DNA: TGTGCCAGCAGCTTGAGGGACAACTACGAGCAGTACTTC. Protein: CASSLRDNYEQYF.

The J gene is TRBJ2-5, the V gene TRBV20-1, with D possibly matching TRBD1 (5 bases). The CDR3 covers 9 residues. The germline gives CDR1 DFQATT, CDR2 SNEGSKA (reference sequence). In nucleotides, the CDR3 is TGCAGCTCAGGGGAGACCCAGTACTTC. Amino acid sequence: CSSGETQYF.

The chain is built from TRBV9 and TRBJ2-1; D is uncertain. V gave up 3 bases and J gave up 1 base, with 11 bases separating them. This CDR3 is built from 15 residues. The germline V gene encodes CDR1 SGDLS and CDR2 YYNGEE. In DNA, the CDR3 is TGTGCCAGCAGCGGGCCCCGAGTGTCCTACAATGAGCAGTTCTTC. The encoded protein is CASSGPRVSYNEQFF.

The DNA of the CDR3 is TGTGCCAGCAGTGTAGGGCTGACTAGCGGGGACTACGAGCAGTACTTC. Encoded protein: CASSVGLTSGDYEQYF. This chain connects TRBV2 to TRBJ2-7, with TRBD2 identical over 11 bases. V shed 4 bases, J shed 3 bases, and the junction held 8 bases outside the gene matches. The germline V gene encodes CDR1 SNHLY and CDR2 FYNNEI. This CDR3 has 16 amino acids.

V gene TRBV5-1 combines with J gene TRBJ2-1; the D gene is possibly TRBD2 (5 bases). Trimming cost V 0 bases and J 9 bases, with 13 bases left between them. Germline-derived CDR1 and CDR2 are SGHRS and YFSETQ. The CDR3 extends over 14 amino acids. The CDR3 region is CASSLASSMGEQFF. CDR3 coding DNA: TGCGCCAGCAGCTTGGCTAGCTCCATGGGTGAGCAGTTCTTC. The whole variable domain, filled in from reference TRBV5-1 and TRBJ2-1, reads KAGVTQTPRYLIKTRGQQVTLSCSPISGHRSVSWYQQTPGQGLQFLFEYFSETQRNKGNFPGRFSGRQFSNSRSEMNVSTLELGDSALYLCASSLASSMGEQFFGPGTRLTVL.

V usage is TRBV10-3 and J usage is TRBJ1-3; 7 bases are shared with TRBD1. The germline CDR1 and CDR2 sequences are ENHRY and SYGVKD. Trimming took 10 bases from V and 0 from J; bases not matched to a gene: 9. This CDR3 region has 15 residues. The DNA for the CDR3 is TGTGCCACCAAGCCAGGGGGTAGCTCTGGAAACACCATATATTTT. This encodes CATKPGGSSGNTIYF.

The chain links TRBV11-2 to TRBJ2-2; weak D call: TRBD1 (5 bases). The CDR3 runs 15 residues. Germline values: CDR1 SGHAT, CDR2 FQNNGV. V was shortened by 2 bases and J by 4 bases, with 11 bases between the two germline ends. This CDR3 is CASSLPGLVTGELFF. The DNA for the CDR3 is TGTGCCAGCAGCTTACCAGGGTTGGTCACCGGGGAGCTGTTTTTT.

This clone occurred once. This rearrangement joins TRBV6-1 to TRBJ2-1; D is possibly TRBD2 (5 bases). V lost 5 bases to trimming and J lost 0 bases, with 11 bases between them. From germline, CDR1 is MNHNS and CDR2 SASEGT. CDR3 length equals 15 residues. The CDR3 loop is CASSTRADSYNEQFF. DNA of the CDR3: TGTGCCAGCAGTACCCGAGCGGACTCCTACAATGAGCAGTTCTTC.

The gene calls are TRBV27 and TRBJ1-1; 8 nucleotides agree with TRBD1. CDR3 length equals 14 residues. Germline V lookup: CDR1 MNHEY, CDR2 SMNVEV (reference sequence). The CDR3 DNA is TGTACCAAGGGGCAGGGGGCGGTGAACACTGAAGCTTTCTTT. Translated, it gives CTKGQGAVNTEAFF.

The chain couples TRBV7-2 to TRBJ1-1, with 11 bases matching TRBD1. With V trimmed by 5 bases and J by 4 bases, 6 bases remained unmatched. The CDR3 has 15 amino acids. Looked up from germline, CDR1 is SGHTA and CDR2 is FQGNSA. CDR3 protein: CASSRAGTGGTEAFF. CDR3 DNA sequence: TGTGCCAGCAGCAGGGCCGGGACAGGGGGCACTGAAGCTTTCTTT.

This clone has just one count. V usage is TRBV29-1 and J usage is TRBJ2-1, with TRBD1 identical over 8 bases. V was pared by 3 bases and J by 3 bases, with 16 bases of the junction left unmatched. Germline V gene sequence: CDR1 SQVTM, CDR2 ANQGSEA. This CDR3 has 18 residues. The CDR3 region is CSVDSLGRTGSIYNEQFF. The CDR3 DNA is TGCAGCGTTGATTCCCTAGGCCGGACAGGGAGTATCTACAATGAGCAGTTCTTC.

The chain uses TRBV2 and TRBJ2-5; D is possibly TRBD1 (5 bases). The CDR3 spans 15 residues. The V gene lost 1 base and the J gene lost 1 base, with 10 bases spanning the gap. Germline V gene data show CDR1 as SNHLY and CDR2 as FYNNEI. The CDR3 DNA reads as TGTGCCAGCAGTGAAGACCCAGGGTCCCAAGAGACCCAGTACTTC. Its protein is CASSEDPGSQETQYF.

CDR3 nucleotides: TGCGCCAGCAGCCAAGTCCCGGGAGATACGCAGTATTTT. Translated: CASSQVPGDTQYF. The rearrangement uses TRBV4-3 and TRBJ2-3; D uncertain. The V gene's germline CDR1 is LGHNA and CDR2 YSLEER. The CDR3 contains 13 residues. With 1 base removed from V and 5 bases from J, the gap between germline ends came to 7 bases.

V gene TRBV28 combines with J gene TRBJ1-5; 11 bases line up with TRBD1. CDR1 is MDHEN and CDR2 is SYDVKM in the germline V gene. With 3 bases clipped from V and 5 bases from J, the junction kept 3 bases outside the gene matches. This CDR3 is built from 15 residues. CDR3 loop: CASSLGTGGDQPQHF. CDR3 nucleotide sequence: TGTGCCAGCAGTTTGGGGACAGGGGGAGATCAGCCCCAGCATTTT.

The gene calls are TRBV6-6 and TRBJ1-2; D not resolved. Deletions cut 2 bases from V and 8 bases from J, with 15 bases between. CDR3 size: 14 residues. Germline-derived CDR1 and CDR2 are MNHNY and SVGAGI (reference sequence). CDR3 in DNA: TGTGCCAGCAGTTACCCCAAGCGAATTGAGGGCTACACCTTC. Amino acid sequence: CASSYPKRIEGYTF.

The chain joins TRBV5-1 to TRBJ2-3; 13 nucleotides agree with TRBD2. The CDR3 has 16 amino acids. From germline, CDR1 is SGHRS and CDR2 YFSETQ. V was clipped by 4 bases and J by 3 bases; unmatched bases: 5. CDR3 DNA sequence: TGCGCCAGCAGCCTCGGGACTAGCGGGAAAACAGATACGCAGTATTTT. Its translation is CASSLGTSGKTDTQYF.